The next 7 T cell receptor beta chains were all read from a single sample in a study of cytomegalovirus exposure and HLA in healthy donors. The PCR employed 60 Vbeta primers together with 13 Jbeta primers. Clones were read by immunoSEQ multiplex PCR, and TCRdb kept only the in-frame ones, dropping some. The sample records 100,000 to 150,000 clones, around 80% being singletons. What was sequenced was PBMCs. The source of these receptors is a woman between 40 and 50 years old in good health and CMV-seronegative.

The gene calls are TRBV2 and TRBJ1-2; 7 nucleotides align to TRBD1. The V gene's germline CDR1 is SNHLY and CDR2 FYNNEI. The CDR3 runs to 13 residues. Unmatched junction bases numbered 6, after V lost 5 bases and J lost 6 bases. The CDR3 region is CASSTTGTNGYTF. The CDR3 region has the DNA TGTGCCAGCAGTACGACAGGGACCAATGGCTACACCTTC.

This clone came up a few times. This rearrangement joins TRBV5-1 to TRBJ2-3, with TRBD2 matching over 16 bases. Germline V gene sequence: CDR1 SGHRS, CDR2 YFSETQ. The CDR3 consists of 17 residues. The junction had 5 bases not matched to a gene; V was cut back by 4 bases and J by 3 bases. This CDR3 reads CASSLGTSGGATDTQYF. The CDR3 DNA reads TGCGCCAGCAGCCTGGGGACTAGCGGGGGGGCGACAGATACGCAGTATTTT.

This clone showed up just once. V is TRBV19 and J is TRBJ2-4; the match to TRBD2 covers 7 bases. With V trimmed by 3 bases and J by 7 bases, 6 bases remained unmatched. The CDR3 runs 14 residues. CDR1 LNHDA and CDR2 SQIVND come from the germline V gene (reference sequence). CDR3 nucleotides: TGTGCCAGTAGTATCCGGACTAGTCAGAACATTCAGTACTTC. Translating gives CASSIRTSQNIQYF.

V usage is TRBV6-5 and J usage is TRBJ1-2, with TRBD1 matching over 9 bases. V shed 2 bases and J 3 bases; nucleotides not matched to a gene: 7. CDR1 and CDR2 (germline): MNHEY, SVGAGI. CDR3 length: 16 amino acids. The CDR3 bases are TGTGCCAGCAGTTACCTTACAGGGGGCTTTGACTATGGCTACACCTTC. As protein: CASSYLTGGFDYGYTF.

The rearrangement joins TRBV11-2 to TRBJ2-7, with a tentative D call TRBD1 (7 bases). CDR1 SGHAT and CDR2 FQNNGV come from the germline V gene. The ends were cut back, 4 bases at V and 6 bases at J, with 19 bases in the middle. This CDR3 has 15 residues. CDR3 DNA sequence: TGTGCCAGCAGCTCCCCAGGAGGGGGCAAAGGCGAGCAGTACTTC. This gives the protein CASSSPGGGKGEQYF.

The genes are TRBV2 and TRBJ2-7; D call uncertain. CDR3 length: 14 residues. Trimming stripped 7 bases from V and 3 bases from J, with 16 bases between. Looked up from germline, CDR1 is SNHLY and CDR2 is FYNNEI. CDR3 protein: CASISPESYYEQYF. Written as DNA, the CDR3 is TGTGCCAGCATTAGCCCGGAGAGTTACTACGAGCAGTACTTC.

This rearrangement joins TRBV5-1 to TRBJ1-2, with D possibly TRBD1 on 6 matching bases. Germline CDR1 is SGHRS and CDR2 is YFSETQ. V was pared by 4 bases and J by 0 bases, with 16 bases between. This CDR3 spans 16 amino acids. CDR3 sequence: CASSKDRTPTNYGYTF. The CDR3 DNA is TGCGCCAGCAGCAAAGACAGGACTCCCACTAACTATGGCTACACCTTC.